These 6 T cell receptor beta chains were all obtained from the same sample, sequenced in a study of shared T cell receptors in the human thymus. Data came from immunoSEQ multiplex PCR; TCRdb stores just in-frame clones and leaves some out. There are 540,000 or so clones in the sample; approximately 78% occur only once, and roughly 0.013% lies in the top ten. This same sample was also taken into another study, of human thymus T cells.

Specimen: thymocytes. The receptor source for this set is a boy under three years old with a congenital heart defect.

This chain links TRBV6-1 with TRBJ2-7, with 13 bases aligning to TRBD2. The CDR3 totals 17 residues. CDR1 and CDR2 from the germline V gene are MNHNS and SASEGT. V was clipped by 1 base and J by 7 bases; unmatched bases: 10. CDR3 in DNA: TGTGCCAGCAGTGAAGAAGGGGGGACTAGCGGGACGAAGGAGCAGTACTTC. Amino acid sequence: CASSEEGGTSGTKEQYF.

This sequence joins TRBV27 and TRBJ2-7; 7 bases match TRBD1. J lost 3 bases, V lost 6 bases, and 11 bases had no gene match. This CDR3 comprises 15 residues. Per germline, CDR1 MNHEY and CDR2 SMNVEV (reference sequence). In DNA, the CDR3 is TGTGCCAGCAGCACGACACAGGGGCCCCTCTACGAGCAGTACTTC. It is translated as CASSTTQGPLYEQYF.

The chain is built from TRBV28 and TRBJ1-1, with TRBD1 matching 8 bases. Unmatched junction bases numbered 4, after V lost 3 bases and J lost 1 base. CDR1 is MDHEN and CDR2 is SYDVKM in the germline V gene. This CDR3 has 15 residues. CDR3 bases: TGTGCCAGCAGTTTGGTAGGGACAGGGAACACTGAAGCTTTCTTT. Translating it yields CASSLVGTGNTEAFF. The full variable domain, rest sourced from reference TRBV28 and TRBJ1-1, is DVKVTQSSRYLVKRTGEKVFLECVQDMDHENMFWYRQDPGLGLRLIYFSYDVKMKEKGDIPEGYSVSREKKERFSLILESASTNQTSMYLCASSLVGTGNTEAFFGQGTRLTVV.

This clone was counted a single time. At one of its ends the junction is not consistent with the germline gene, which may arise from a read error. The V and J genes are TRBV5-8 and TRBJ1-3, with D possibly TRBD1 on 5 matching bases. Germline CDR1 reads SGHTS; CDR2 reads YDEGEE. The CDR3 contains 9 residues. The CDR3 reads CASPEPGSF. The CDR3 DNA reads as TGTGCCAGCCCGGAGCCAGGGTCTTTT.

The table lists this clone with a few counts. This rearrangement joins TRBV4-3 to TRBJ2-7; D is perhaps TRBD2 (6 bases). Germline V gives CDR1 LGHNA, CDR2 YSLEER. This CDR3 is built from 15 residues. V was trimmed by 0 bases and J by 3 bases, leaving 12 bases between them. The CDR3 nucleotides are TGCGCCAGCAGCCAAGATGGAGGGCATATCTACGAGCAGTACTTC. Translating gives CASSQDGGHIYEQYF.

The count of this clone is one. V usage is TRBV10-1 and J usage is TRBJ2-7; 8 positions agree with TRBD2. Germline V gives CDR1 WNHNN, CDR2 SYGVQD (reference sequence). The CDR3 is made up of 15 amino acids. The junction had 5 bases not matched to a gene; V was cut back by 2 bases and J by 2 bases. The CDR3 sequence is CASSENSGGPYEQYF. The CDR3 DNA reads TGCGCCAGCAGTGAGAACAGCGGGGGCCCCTACGAGCAGTACTTC.